Listed below are T cell receptor beta chains from one sample, sequenced in a study of control samples from healthy donors and cancer patients. The table came from immunoSEQ multiplex PCR; TCRdb's copy has only in-frame clones and leaves some out. Seen here are about 110,000 clones, about 89% observed once, and the top ten hold 17%. Sequencing was done on a sample of blood. All receptors come from a woman between 45 and 65 years old in good health. The CDR3 runs from the conserved cysteine through the conserved F or W. The order of the fields is D gene, V gene, clone size, J gene, CDR3 protein, CDR3 DNA. A D gene is named only where the DNA matches it firmly. Size is omitted from some rows. Given values are once, few, many or a class for expanded clones.

>.|TRBV27|.|TRBJ2-1
CASSLTFVGETLQFF
TGTGCCAGCAGTTTGACGTTTGTGGGAGAGACGTTGCAGTTCTTC
>TRBD1|TRBV19|.|TRBJ2-7
CASSFTGGRYEQYF
TGTGCCAGTAGTTTCACAGGGGGCCGATACGAGCAGTACTTC
>.|TRBV5-6|.|TRBJ2-4
CASSIRALAKNIQYF
TGTGCCAGCAGCATCAGGGCTCTAGCCAAAAACATTCAGTACTTC
>TRBD1|TRBV28|.|TRBJ1-2
CASSQNSGGGYGYTF
TGTGCCAGCAGCCAGAATTCAGGGGGTGGCTATGGCTACACCTTC
>.|TRBV4-1|.|TRBJ2-2
CASSVDPIGGELFF
TGCGCCAGCAGCGTCGACCCCATTGGAGGGGAGCTGTTTTTT
>TRBD2|TRBV27|.|TRBJ2-3
CASRRGGADTQYF
TGTGCCAGCAGGCGGGGGGGGGCAGATACGCAGTATTTT
>.|TRBV5-1|.|TRBJ1-4
CASNNPGPRKLFF
TGCGCCAGCAATAACCCGGGGCCGAGAAAACTGTTTTTT
>.|TRBV12-3/TRBV12-4|.|TRBJ2-3
CASSFQGDTQYF
TGTGCCAGCAGTTTTCAGGGGGATACGCAGTATTTT
>.|TRBV30|.|TRBJ1-3
CAWSFGPGNTIYF
TGTGCCTGGAGTTTTGGGCCTGGAAACACCATATATTTT
>.|TRBV27|few|TRBJ1-1
CASSFTPATEAFF
TGTGCCAGCAGTTTCACCCCGGCCACTGAAGCTTTCTTT
>.|TRBV6-5|.|TRBJ1-6
CATSDEGHSPLHF
TGTGCCACCTCGGACGAGGGGCATTCACCCCTCCACTTT
>TRBD1|TRBV5-6|.|TRBJ2-3
CASSGIRGNTDTQYF
TGTGCCAGCAGCGGGATCAGGGGGAACACAGATACGCAGTATTTT